This TCR beta chain was sequenced during a study of vaccination effects on CD4 cells after COVID-19. Before sequencing took place, the ViraFEST assay used viral peptide pools to expand antigen-specific CD4+ T cells. When less than 12 days of culture had elapsed, CD4+ T cells were isolated. Subjects were given two BNT162b2 or mRNA-1273 vaccine doses. Germline V CDR1 and CDR2: MNHEY, SMNVEV (reference sequence). Trimming took 7 bases from V and 5 from J; bases not matched to a gene: 19. This CDR3 region has 19 residues. On this clone: The antigen is not known.

The table came from immunoSEQ multiplex PCR; TCRdb's copy has only in-frame clones and leaves some out. The repertoire has tens of thousands of clones, more than 60% of them found once; the top ten carry about 1%. This TCR was recovered from a human donor who received a COVID-19 vaccine. The gene calls are TRBV27 and TRBJ2-2, with 10 bases lining up with TRBD2. This material consisted of CD4+ T cells from PBMCs cultured with HCoV-OC43 spike peptides, taken after COVID-19 vaccination. Subset in this sample: HCoV-OC43 spike overlapping peptide pool stimulation. CDR3 nucleotides: TGTGCCAGCATTGAACGTTGGGGTTTAGCGGGGGGCTTAACCGGGGAGCTGTTTTTT. Protein sequence: CASIERWGLAGGLTGELFF.